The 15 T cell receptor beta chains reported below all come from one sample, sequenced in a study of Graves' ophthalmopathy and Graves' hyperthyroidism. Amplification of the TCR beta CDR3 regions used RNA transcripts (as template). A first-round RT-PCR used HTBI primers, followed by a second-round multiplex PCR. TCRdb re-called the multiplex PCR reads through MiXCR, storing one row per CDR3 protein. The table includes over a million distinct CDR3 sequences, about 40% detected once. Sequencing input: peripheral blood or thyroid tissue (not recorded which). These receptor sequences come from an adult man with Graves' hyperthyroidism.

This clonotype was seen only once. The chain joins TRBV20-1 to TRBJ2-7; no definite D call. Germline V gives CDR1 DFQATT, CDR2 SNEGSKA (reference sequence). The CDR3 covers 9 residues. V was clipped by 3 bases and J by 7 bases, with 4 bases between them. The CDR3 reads CSARGEQYF. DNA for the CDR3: TGCAGTGCTAGGGGGGAGCAGTACTTC.

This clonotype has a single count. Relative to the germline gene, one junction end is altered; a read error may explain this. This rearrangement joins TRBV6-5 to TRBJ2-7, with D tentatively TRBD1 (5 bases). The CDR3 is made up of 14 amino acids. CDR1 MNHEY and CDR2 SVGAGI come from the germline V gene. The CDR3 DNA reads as TGTGCCAGCAGTGACACCGGACACACCTATGAGCAGTACTTC. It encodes CASSDTGHTYEQYF.

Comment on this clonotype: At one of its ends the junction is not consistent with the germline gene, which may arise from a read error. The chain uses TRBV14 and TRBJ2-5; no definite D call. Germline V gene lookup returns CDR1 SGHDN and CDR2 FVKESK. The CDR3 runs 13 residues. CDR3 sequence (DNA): TGTGGCAGCAGAAACAGCCTCCAAGAGACCCAGTACTTC. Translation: CGSRNSLQETQYF.

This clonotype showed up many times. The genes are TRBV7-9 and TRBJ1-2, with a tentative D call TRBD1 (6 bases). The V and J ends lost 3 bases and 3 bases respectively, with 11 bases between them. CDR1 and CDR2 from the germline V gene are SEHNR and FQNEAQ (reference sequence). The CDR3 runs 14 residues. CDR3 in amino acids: CASSFGRGDYGYTF. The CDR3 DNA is TGTGCCAGCAGCTTCGGCAGGGGAGACTATGGCTACACCTTC.

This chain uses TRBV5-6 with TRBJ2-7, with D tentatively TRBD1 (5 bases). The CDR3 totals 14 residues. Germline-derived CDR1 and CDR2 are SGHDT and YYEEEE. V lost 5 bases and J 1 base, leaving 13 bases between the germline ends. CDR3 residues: CASRVIDSSYEQYF. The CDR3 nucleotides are TGTGCCAGCAGAGTAATAGACAGTTCCTACGAGCAGTACTTC.

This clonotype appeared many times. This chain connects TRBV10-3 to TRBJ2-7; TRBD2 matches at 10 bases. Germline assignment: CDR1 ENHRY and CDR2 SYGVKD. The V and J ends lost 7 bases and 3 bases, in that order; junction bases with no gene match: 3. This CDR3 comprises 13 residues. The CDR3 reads CAIKLAGVYEQYF. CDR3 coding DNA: TGTGCCATCAAGCTAGCGGGGGTCTACGAGCAGTACTTC.

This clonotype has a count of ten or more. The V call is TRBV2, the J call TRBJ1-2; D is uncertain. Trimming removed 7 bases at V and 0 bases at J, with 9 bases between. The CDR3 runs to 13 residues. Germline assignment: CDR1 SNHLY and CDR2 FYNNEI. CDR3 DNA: TGTGCCAGCATTACCACAACTAACTATGGCTACACCTTC. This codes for CASITTTNYGYTF.

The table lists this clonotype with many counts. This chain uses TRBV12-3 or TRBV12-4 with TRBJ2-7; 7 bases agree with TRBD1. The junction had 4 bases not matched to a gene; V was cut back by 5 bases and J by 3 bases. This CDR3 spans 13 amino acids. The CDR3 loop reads CASSIGTDYEQYF. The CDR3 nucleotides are TGTGCCAGCAGTATAGGGACAGACTACGAGCAGTACTTC.

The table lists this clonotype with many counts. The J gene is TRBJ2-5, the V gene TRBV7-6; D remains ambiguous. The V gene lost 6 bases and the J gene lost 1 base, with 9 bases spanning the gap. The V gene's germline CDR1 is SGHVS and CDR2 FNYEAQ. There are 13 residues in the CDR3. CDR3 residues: CASSGSAQETQYF. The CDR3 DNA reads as TGTGCCAGCAGTGGCTCGGCCCAAGAGACCCAGTACTTC.

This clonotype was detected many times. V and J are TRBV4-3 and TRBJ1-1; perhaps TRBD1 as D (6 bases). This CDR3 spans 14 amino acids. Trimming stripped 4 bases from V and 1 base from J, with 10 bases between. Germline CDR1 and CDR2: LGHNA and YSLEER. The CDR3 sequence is CASSPGQRNTEAFF. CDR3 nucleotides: TGCGCCAGCAGCCCGGGACAAAGGAACACTGAAGCTTTCTTT.

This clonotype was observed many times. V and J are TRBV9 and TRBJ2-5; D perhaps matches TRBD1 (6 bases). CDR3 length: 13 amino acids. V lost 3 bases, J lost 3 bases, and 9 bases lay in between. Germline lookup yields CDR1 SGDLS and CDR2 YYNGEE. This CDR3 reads CASSDDRKETQYF. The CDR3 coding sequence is TGTGCCAGCAGCGACGACAGGAAAGAGACCCAGTACTTC.

The CDR3: CAWSVRRGNNSPLHF. CDR3 bases: TGTGCCTGGAGTGTACGCAGGGGGAATAATTCACCCCTCCACTTT. The chain recombines TRBV19 with TRBJ1-6; TRBD1 agrees at 7 bases. Germline CDR1 and CDR2: LNHDA and SQIVND (reference sequence). The CDR3 loop spans 15 amino acids. The junction had 12 bases not matched to a gene; V was cut back by 11 bases and J by 5 bases.

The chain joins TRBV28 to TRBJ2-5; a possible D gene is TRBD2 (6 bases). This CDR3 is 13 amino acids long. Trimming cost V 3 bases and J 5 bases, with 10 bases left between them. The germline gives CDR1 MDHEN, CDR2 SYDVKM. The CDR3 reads CASSFAGLETQYF. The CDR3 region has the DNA TGTGCCAGCAGTTTTGCGGGACTTGAGACCCAGTACTTC.

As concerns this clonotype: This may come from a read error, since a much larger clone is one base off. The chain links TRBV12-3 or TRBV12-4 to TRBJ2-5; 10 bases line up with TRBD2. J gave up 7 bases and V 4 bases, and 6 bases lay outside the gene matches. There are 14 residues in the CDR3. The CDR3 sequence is CASSSGTSDGTQYF. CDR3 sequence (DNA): TGTGCCAGCAGTTCCGGGACTAGCGATGGGACCCAGTACTTC.

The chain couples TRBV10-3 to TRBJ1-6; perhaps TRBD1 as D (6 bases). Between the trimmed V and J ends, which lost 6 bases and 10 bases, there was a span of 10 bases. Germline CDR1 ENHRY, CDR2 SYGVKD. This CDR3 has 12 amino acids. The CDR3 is CAIRDSSSPLHF. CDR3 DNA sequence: TGTGCCATCAGGGACAGTAGCTCACCCCTCCACTTT.